Listed here is a single TCR beta chain. Its antigen is unknown. This entry belongs to a study of cytomegalovirus exposure and HLA in healthy donors. Findings and caveats of the study: Researchers reported in a later analysis that a missense DCLRE1C variant was tied to TCR beta V- and J-gene trimming. Analyses of presence/absence relied on an assumption of roughly uniform sequencing depth across donors.

The PCR had 60 Vbeta and 13 Jbeta primers. Generated by immunoSEQ multiplex PCR, the TCRdb table keeps only in-frame clones and is missing some. The top ten clones hold approximately 4% of a sample with about 120,000 clones, 75% to 85% of them seen once. The CDR3 runs to 14 residues. This receptor was obtained from a man aged 25 to 40 in good health and CMV-seropositive. V usage is TRBV12-2 and J usage is TRBJ1-6. TRBV12-2 is termed a pseudogene. What was sequenced was PBMCs. As DNA, the CDR3 is TGTGCAAGTCACCCGGGAGTACCGGATTCACCCCTCCACTTT. The encoded protein is CASHPGVPDSPLHF.